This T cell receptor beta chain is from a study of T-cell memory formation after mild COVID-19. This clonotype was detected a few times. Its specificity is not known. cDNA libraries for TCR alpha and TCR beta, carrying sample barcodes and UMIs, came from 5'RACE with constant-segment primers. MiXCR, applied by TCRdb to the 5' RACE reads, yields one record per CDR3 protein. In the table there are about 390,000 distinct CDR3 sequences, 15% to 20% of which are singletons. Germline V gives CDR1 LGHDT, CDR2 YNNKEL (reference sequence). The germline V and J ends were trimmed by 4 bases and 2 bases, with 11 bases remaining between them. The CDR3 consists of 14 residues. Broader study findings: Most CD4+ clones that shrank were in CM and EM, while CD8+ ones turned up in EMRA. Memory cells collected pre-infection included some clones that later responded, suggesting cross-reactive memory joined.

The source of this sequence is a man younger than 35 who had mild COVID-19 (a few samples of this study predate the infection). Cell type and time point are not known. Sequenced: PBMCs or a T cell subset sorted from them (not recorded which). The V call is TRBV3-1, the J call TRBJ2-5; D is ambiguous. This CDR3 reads CASSPWLGQETQYF. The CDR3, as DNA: TGTGCCAGCAGCCCATGGTTAGGTCAAGAGACCCAGTACTTC.